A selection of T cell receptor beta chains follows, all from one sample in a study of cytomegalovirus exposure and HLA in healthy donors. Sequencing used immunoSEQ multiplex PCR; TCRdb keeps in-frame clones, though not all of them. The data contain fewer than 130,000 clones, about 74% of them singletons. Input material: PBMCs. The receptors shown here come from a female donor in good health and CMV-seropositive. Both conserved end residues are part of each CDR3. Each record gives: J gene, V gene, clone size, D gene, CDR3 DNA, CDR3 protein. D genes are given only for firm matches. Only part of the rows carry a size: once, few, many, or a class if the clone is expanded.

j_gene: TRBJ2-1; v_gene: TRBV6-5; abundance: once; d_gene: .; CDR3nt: TGTGCCAGCAGTTACTCGCGATCCTACAATGAGCAGTTCTTC; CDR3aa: CASSYSRSYNEQFF
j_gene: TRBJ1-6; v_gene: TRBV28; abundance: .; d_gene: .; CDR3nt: TGTGCCAGCAGACTAACAAGAAATAATTCACCCCTCCACTTT; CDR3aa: CASRLTRNNSPLHF
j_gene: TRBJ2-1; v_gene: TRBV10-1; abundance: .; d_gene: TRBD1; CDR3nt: TGCGCCAGCAGTGAGTCCTTTTCTGGACAGGGCCTAAGGGATGAGCAGTTCTTC; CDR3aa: CASSESFSGQGLRDEQFF
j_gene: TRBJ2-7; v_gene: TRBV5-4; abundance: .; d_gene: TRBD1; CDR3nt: TGTGCCAGCAGCTTGGGGGGGACAGTTCAGGGCTCGGGCTACGAGCAGTACTTC; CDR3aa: CASSLGGTVQGSGYEQYF
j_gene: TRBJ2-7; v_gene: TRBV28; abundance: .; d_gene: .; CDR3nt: TGTGCCAGCAGCAATAGCGGAATCTCCTACGAGCAGTACTTC; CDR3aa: CASSNSGISYEQYF
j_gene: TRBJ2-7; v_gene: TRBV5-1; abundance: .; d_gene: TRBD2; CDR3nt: TGCGCCAGCAGCGGGGGGGGTCTCGAGCAGTACTTC; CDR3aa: CASSGGGLEQYF
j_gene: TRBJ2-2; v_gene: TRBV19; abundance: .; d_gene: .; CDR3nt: TGTGCCAGTAGTATAGATAGCACCGGGGAGCTGTTTTTT; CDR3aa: CASSIDSTGELFF
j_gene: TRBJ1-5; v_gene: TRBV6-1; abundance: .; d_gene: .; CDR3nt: TGTGCCAGCAGTGAAGCAGGCGGAATTCAGCCCCAGCATTTT; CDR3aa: CASSEAGGIQPQHF
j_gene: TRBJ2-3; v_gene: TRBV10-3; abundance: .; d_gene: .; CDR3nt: TGTGCCATCAGCAACAGCGGGCTCAGCACAGATACGCAGTATTTT; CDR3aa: CAISNSGLSTDTQYF
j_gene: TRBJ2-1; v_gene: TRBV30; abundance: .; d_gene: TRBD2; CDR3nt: TGTGCCTGGAGTTTCACTAGCGGGAGTTTGGGTGAGCAGTTCTTC; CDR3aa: CAWSFTSGSLGEQFF
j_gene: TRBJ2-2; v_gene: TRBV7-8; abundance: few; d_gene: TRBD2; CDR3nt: TGTGCCAGCAGCTTAAGGATTGGACTAGCGGGGGGGCGGGACACCGGGGAGCTGTTTTTT; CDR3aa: CASSLRIGLAGGRDTGELFF
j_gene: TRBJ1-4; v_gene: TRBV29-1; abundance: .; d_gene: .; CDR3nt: TGCAGCGTCCAGAGGGCCGGTGGTGAAAAACTGTTTTTT; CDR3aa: CSVQRAGGEKLFF
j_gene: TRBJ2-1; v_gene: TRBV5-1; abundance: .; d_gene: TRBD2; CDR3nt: TGCGCCAGCAGCTTGGTAGCGGGGCCCTACAATGAGCAGTTCTTC; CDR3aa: CASSLVAGPYNEQFF
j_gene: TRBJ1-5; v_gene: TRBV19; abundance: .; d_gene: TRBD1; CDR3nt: TGTGCCAGTAGTATAGTCGGCAGGGGGAGACTAGGTCAGCCCCAGCATTTT; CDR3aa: CASSIVGRGRLGQPQHF
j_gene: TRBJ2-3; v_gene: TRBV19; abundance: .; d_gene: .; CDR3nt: TGTGCCAGTAGGGGGACACCGGGAGATACGCAGTATTTT; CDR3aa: CASRGTPGDTQYF
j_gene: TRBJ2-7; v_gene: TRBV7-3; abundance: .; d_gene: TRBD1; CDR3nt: TGTGCCAGCAGCTTAATGGGGGACAGGCCTGTCTCCGAGCAGTACTTC; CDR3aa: CASSLMGDRPVSEQYF
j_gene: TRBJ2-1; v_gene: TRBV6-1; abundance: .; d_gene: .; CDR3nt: TGTGCCACCGGACGCCGACGGGAATACAATGAGCAGTTCTTC; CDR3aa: CATGRRREYNEQFF
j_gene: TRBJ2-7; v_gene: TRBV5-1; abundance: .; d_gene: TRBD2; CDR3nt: TGCGCCAGCAGCTTGGCCGTGACTAGCAACTCCTACGAGCAGTACTTC; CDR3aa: CASSLAVTSNSYEQYF
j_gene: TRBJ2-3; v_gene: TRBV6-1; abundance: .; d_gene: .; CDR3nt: TGTGCCAGCAGTGAATTTGCGACGGGAGTTACAGATACGCAGTATTTT; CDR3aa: CASSEFATGVTDTQYF
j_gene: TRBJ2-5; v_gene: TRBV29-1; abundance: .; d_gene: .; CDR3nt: TGCAGCGCGGCGGTGGGCCAAGAGACCCAGTACTTC; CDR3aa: CSAAVGQETQYF
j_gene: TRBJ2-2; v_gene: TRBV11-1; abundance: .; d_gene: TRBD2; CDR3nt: TGTGCCAGCAGCCCTCTAGCGGGGAACACCGGGGAGCTGTTTTTT; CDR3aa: CASSPLAGNTGELFF
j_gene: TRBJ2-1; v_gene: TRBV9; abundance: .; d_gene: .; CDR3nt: TGTGCCAGCAGCGTCCCACCGAGCTCCTACAATGAGCAGTTCTTC; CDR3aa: CASSVPPSSYNEQFF
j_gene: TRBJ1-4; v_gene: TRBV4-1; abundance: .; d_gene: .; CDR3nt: TGCGCCAGCAGCCAATTACAGGAGAGTAAGAAACTGTTTTTT; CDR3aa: CASSQLQESKKLFF
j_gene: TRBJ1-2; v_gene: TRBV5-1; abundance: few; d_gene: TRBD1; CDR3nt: TGCGCCAGCAGCTCGGGACAGAACTATGGCTACACCTTC; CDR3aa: CASSSGQNYGYTF
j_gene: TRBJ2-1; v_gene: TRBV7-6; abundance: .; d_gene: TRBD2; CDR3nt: TGTGCCAGCAGCTTAGAGGGGACTAGCGGGATTTCCTACAATGAGCAGTTCTTC; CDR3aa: CASSLEGTSGISYNEQFF
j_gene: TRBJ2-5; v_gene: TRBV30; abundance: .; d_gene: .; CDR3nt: TGTGCCTGGAGTTATGTACAAGAGACCCAGTACTTC; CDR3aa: CAWSYVQETQYF
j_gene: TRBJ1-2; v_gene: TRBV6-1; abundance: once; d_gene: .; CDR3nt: TGTGCCAGCAGTGAAGGGGCAGCTACTCGGGGCTACACCTTC; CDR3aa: CASSEGAATRGYTF
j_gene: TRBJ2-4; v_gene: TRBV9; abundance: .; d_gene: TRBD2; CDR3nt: TGTGCCAGCAGCGTAGGACTAGCGGGAGGTCGACCCAAAAACATTCAGTACTTC; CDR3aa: CASSVGLAGGRPKNIQYF
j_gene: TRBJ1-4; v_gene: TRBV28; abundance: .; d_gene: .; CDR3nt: TGTGCCAGCAAGGGGGGAGGGGGTGAAAAACTGTTTTTT; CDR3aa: CASKGGGGEKLFF
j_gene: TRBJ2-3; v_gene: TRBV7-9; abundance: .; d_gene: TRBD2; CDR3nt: TGTGCCAGCAGCAATGGACTAGCGGGGGCTCGCACAGATACGCAGTATTTT; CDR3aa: CASSNGLAGARTDTQYF
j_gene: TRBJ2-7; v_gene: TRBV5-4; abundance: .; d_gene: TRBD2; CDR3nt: TGTGCCAGCAGCTTAGGGGCGGGAGAGCTCTACGAGCAGTACTTC; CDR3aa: CASSLGAGELYEQYF
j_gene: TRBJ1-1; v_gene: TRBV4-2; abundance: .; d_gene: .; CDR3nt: TGTGCCAGCAGCCCTATAGACGGGGGAGCGACTGAAGCTTTCTTT; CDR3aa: CASSPIDGGATEAFF
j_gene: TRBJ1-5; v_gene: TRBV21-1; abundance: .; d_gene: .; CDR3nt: TGTGCCAGCACCAGGCCGAGCAATCAGCCCCAGCATTTT; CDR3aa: CASTRPSNQPQHF
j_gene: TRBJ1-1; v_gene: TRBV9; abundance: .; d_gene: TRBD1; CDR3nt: TGTGCCAGCAGCAGGGGACAGATTACTTCTGAAGCTTTCTTT; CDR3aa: CASSRGQITSEAFF
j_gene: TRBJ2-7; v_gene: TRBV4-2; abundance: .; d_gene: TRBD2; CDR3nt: TGTGCCAGCAGCCAAGATCGGCGGGGGGCTGTTTCCTACGAGCAGTACTTC; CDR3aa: CASSQDRRGAVSYEQYF
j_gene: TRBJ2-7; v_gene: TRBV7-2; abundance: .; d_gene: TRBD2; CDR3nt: TGTGCCAGCAGCCTATGGTCGACTTTAGCGGGGTCCCGCTACGAGCAGTACTTC; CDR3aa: CASSLWSTLAGSRYEQYF
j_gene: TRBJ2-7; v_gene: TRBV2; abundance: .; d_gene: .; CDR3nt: TGTGCCAGTTTCGGGACACCCACCTACGAGCAGTACTTC; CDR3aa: CASFGTPTYEQYF
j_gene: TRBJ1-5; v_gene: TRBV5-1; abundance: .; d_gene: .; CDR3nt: TGCGCCAGCAGTTTCGGCGGGGCCGGTCAGCCCCAGCATTTT; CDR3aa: CASSFGGAGQPQHF
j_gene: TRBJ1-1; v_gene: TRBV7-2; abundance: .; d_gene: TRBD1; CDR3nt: TGTGCCAGCAGCCGAGGGACAGGGACGAACACTGAAGCTTTCTTT; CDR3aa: CASSRGTGTNTEAFF
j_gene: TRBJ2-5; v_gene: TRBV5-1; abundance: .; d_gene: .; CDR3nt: TGCGCCAGCTTACCCCTCGGGGGGACACAAGAGACCCAGTACTTC; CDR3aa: CASLPLGGTQETQYF
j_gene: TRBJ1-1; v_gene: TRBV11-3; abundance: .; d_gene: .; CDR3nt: TGTGCCAGCAGCCTTACAGGTAACACTGAAGCTTTCTTT; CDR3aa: CASSLTGNTEAFF
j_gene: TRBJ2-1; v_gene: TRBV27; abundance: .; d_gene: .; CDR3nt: TGCGCCAGCAGAATCCACTATACAGGGAGCTCCTACAATGAGCAGTTCTTC; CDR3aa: CASRIHYTGSSYNEQFF
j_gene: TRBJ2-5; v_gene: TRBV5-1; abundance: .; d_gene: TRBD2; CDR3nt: TGCGCCAGCAGCTTCAACGCGGGGGGCTCCGGAGCCCAGTACTTC; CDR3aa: CASSFNAGGSGAQYF
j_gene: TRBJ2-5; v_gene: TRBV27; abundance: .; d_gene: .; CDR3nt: TGTGCCAGCAGTTTACTTCCCGGTGAGACCCAGTACTTC; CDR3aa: CASSLLPGETQYF
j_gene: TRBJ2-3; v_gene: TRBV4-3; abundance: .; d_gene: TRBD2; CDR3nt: TGCGCCAGCAGCGCAACGGGACTAGCGGGGGCAGATACGCAGTATTTT; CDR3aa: CASSATGLAGADTQYF
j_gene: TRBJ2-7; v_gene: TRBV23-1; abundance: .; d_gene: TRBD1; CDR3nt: TGCGCCAGCAGTCACTCTACCGGGACAGCAGTATCCGAGCAGTACTTC; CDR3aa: CASSHSTGTAVSEQYF
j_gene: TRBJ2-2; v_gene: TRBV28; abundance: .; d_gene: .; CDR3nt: TGTGCCAGCAGTTTGGGGGGAAGGACCGGGGAGCTGTTTTTT; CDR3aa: CASSLGGRTGELFF
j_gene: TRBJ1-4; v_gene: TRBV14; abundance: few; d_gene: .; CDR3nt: TGTGCCAGCAGCCAAGATCAGGGGCTATCTAATGAAAAACTGTTTTTT; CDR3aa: CASSQDQGLSNEKLFF
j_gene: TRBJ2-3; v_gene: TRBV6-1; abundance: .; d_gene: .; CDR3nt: TGTGCCAGCAGTGAATGGGGCGGGGGCGGGGGAGCACAGGATACGCAGTATTTT; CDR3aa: CASSEWGGGGGAQDTQYF
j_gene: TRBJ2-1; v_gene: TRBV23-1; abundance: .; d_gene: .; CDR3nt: TGCGCCAGCAGTCAATCGAGGCGTGGGTACCCCGCGGAGGAGCAGTTCTTC; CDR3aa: CASSQSRRGYPAEEQFF
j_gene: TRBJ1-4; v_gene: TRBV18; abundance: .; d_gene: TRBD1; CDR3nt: TGTGCCAGCTCACCTTCGGGACAGCCTAATGAAAAACTGTTTTTT; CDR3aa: CASSPSGQPNEKLFF
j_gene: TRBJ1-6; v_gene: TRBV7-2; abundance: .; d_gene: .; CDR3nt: TGTGCCAGCAGCTTATTGGGGAGGGATTCACCCCTCCACTTT; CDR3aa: CASSLLGRDSPLHF
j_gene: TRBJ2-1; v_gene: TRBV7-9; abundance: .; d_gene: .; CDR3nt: TGTGCCAGCAGCCGAACGGGGGACCCTTACAATGAGCAGTTCTTC; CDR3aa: CASSRTGDPYNEQFF
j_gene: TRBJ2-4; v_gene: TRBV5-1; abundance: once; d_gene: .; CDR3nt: TGCGCCAGCAGCTTGGCACAGGGTGACGTTGGGGTTCAGTACTTC; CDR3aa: CASSLAQGDVGVQYF
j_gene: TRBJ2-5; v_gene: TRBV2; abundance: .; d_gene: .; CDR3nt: TGTGCCAGCAGTGTGGAACAGGAGACCCAGTACTTC; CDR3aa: CASSVEQETQYF
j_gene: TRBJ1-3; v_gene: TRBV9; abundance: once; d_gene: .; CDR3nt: TGTGCCAGCAGCGGAGGGGGTTCTAGCTCTGGAAACACCATATATTTT; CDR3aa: CASSGGGSSSGNTIYF
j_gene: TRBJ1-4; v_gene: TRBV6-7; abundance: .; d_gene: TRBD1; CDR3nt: TGTGCCAGCAGTTATGCCCTCGAGGAAGGGGGCGAAAAACTGTTTTTT; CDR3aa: CASSYALEEGGEKLFF
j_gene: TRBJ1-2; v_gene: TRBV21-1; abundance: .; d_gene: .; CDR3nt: TGTGCCAGCGAACCGAGGGAGCTAGGTGATGGCTACACCTTC; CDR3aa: CASEPRELGDGYTF
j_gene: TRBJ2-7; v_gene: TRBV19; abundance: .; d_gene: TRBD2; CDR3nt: TGTGCCAGTAGTACCCCGAGCGGGGGCAAATACGAGCAGTACTTC; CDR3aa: CASSTPSGGKYEQYF
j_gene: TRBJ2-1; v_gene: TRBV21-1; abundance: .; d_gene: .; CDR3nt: TGTGCCAGCAGCAAAGTATATCTCTGGAGGTTCGATGAGCAGTTCTTC; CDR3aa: CASSKVYLWRFDEQFF